This TCR beta chain derives from a study of human T cells and chemical hapten exposure. About the research overall: Patch tests of 0.01% DPC on the upper back were read at 6 days. Findings and limits, study-wide: Expanded TCRs clustered into significantly more large CDR3 similarity groups than controls, the analysis revealed.

This clonotype was seen repeatedly, ten times or more. Its target is not known. MiXCR, applied by TCRdb to the RACE reads, yields one record per CDR3 protein. The table includes a few hundred thousand distinct CDR3 sequences, around 6% detected once. The time point denotes: patch test 2, 6 weeks after DPC sensitization. This sample's treatment: therapeutic diphenylcyclopropenone sensitization with weekly scalp DPC. Blood was drawn before each patch test was applied. The study enrolled 18 to 70-year-old alopecia patients suitable for DPC. Germline CDR1 MNHEY, CDR2 SMNVEV (reference sequence). V was trimmed by 3 bases and J by 4 bases, leaving 13 bases between them. The CDR3 has 14 amino acids.

V gene TRBV27 combines with J gene TRBJ2-7; D is tentatively TRBD1 or TRBD2 (5 bases each). The sequenced sample was whole blood, obtained in connection with sensitization to the hapten diphenylcyclopropenone (DPC). This receptor was taken from a woman aged 18 to 35 with alopecia areata. Some clones in this sample may be carry-over from other donors' samples. Here the CDR3 DNA reads TGTGCCAGCAGTTTCAAGGGGCCGGGGTACGAGCAGTACTTC. It yields the protein CASSFKGPGYEQYF.